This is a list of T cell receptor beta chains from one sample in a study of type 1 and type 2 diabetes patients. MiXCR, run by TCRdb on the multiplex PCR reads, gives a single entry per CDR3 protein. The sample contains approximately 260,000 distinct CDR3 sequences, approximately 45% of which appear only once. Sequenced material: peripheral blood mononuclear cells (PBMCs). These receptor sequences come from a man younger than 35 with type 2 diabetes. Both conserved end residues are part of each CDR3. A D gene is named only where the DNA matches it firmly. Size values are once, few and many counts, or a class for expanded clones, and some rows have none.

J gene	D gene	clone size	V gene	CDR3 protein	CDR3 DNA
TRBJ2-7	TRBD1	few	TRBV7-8	CASSERDRAYEQYF	TGTGCCAGCAGCGAGAGGGACAGGGCCTACGAGCAGTACTTC
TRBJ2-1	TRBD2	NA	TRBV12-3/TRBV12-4	CASISGLAAYNEQFF	TGTGCCAGCATCAGTGGACTAGCGGCCTACAATGAGCAGTTCTTC
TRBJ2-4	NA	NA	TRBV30	CAWSVGGGGKNIQYF	TGTGCCTGGAGTGTCGGAGGGGGTGGCAAAAACATTCAGTACTTC
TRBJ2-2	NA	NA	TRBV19	CASGDRLTGELFF	TGTGCCAGTGGTGACAGGTTAACCGGGGAGCTGTTTTTT
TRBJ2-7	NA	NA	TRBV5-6	CASSGSGIAEQYF	TGTGCCAGCAGCGGCTCGGGAATAGCCGAGCAGTACTTC
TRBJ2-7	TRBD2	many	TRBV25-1	CASNTAGGQIDDEQYF	TGTGCCAGCAATACAGCGGGAGGTCAAATCGATGACGAGCAGTACTTC
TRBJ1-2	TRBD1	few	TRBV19	CASSITGTGYGYTF	TGTGCCAGTAGTATCACCGGGACAGGCTATGGCTACACCTTC
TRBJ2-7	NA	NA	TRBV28	CASSLRDYEQYF	TGTGCCAGCAGTTTAAGAGATTACGAGCAGTACTTC
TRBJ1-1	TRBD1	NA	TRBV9	CASSVGVTGVTEAFF	TGTGCCAGCAGCGTAGGGGTTACAGGGGTAACTGAAGCTTTCTTT
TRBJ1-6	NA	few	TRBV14	CASSQTGRGSPLHF	TGTGCCAGCAGCCAAACAGGGCGAGGTTCACCCCTCCACTTT
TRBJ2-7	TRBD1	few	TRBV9	CASSPGTGGGRPYEQYF	TGTGCCAGCAGCCCCGGGACAGGGGGGGGGCGGCCCTACGAGCAGTACTTC
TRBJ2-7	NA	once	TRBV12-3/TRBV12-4	CASSPGRFYEQYF	TGTGCCAGCAGTCCCGGACGGTTCTACGAGCAGTACTTC
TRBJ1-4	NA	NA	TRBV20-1	CSARPAGPNEKLFF	TGCAGTGCTAGACCGGCTGGACCTAATGAAAAACTGTTTTTT
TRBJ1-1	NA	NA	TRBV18	CASSPDLGVGNTEAFF	TGTGCCAGCTCCCCTGATTTGGGTGTGGGTAACACTGAAGCTTTCTTT
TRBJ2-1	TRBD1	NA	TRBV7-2	CASRIPGQYNEQFF	TGTGCCAGCAGGATACCGGGACAGTACAATGAGCAGTTCTTC
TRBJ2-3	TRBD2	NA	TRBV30	CALREGLSTDTQYF	TGTGCGTTACGGGAGGGCCTGAGCACAGATACGCAGTATTTT
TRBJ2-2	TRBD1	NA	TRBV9	CASSAGTGVGTGELFF	TGTGCCAGCAGTGCCGGGACAGGGGTAGGGACCGGGGAGCTGTTTTTT
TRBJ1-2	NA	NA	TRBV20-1	CSASGGVGLLGYTF	TGCAGTGCTAGTGGGGGGGTCGGTTTACTCGGCTACACCTTC
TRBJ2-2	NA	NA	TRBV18	CASSRIGPPRGTGELFF	TGTGCCAGCTCACGGATAGGTCCACCGAGGGGCACCGGGGAGCTGTTTTTT
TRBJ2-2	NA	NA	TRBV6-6	CAGGRLNTGELFF	TGTGCAGGGGGGCGGCTCAACACCGGGGAGCTGTTTTTT
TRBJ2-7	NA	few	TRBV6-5	CASSYQSVYYEQYF	TGTGCCAGCAGTTACCAGTCGGTATACTACGAGCAGTACTTC
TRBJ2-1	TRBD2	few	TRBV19	CASSPTSGRVDNEQFF	TGTGCCAGTAGTCCTACTAGCGGGAGGGTCGACAATGAGCAGTTCTTC
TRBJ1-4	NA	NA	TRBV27	CASSLIGTDNEKLFF	TGTGCCAGCAGTTTAATCGGGACGGATAATGAAAAACTGTTTTTT
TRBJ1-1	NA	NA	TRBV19	CASSIVREMNTEAFF	TGTGCCAGTAGTATAGTCCGGGAAATGAACACTGAAGCTTTCTTT
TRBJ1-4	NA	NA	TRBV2	CASSGGTNEKLFF	TGTGCCAGCAGTGGGGGTACTAATGAAAAACTGTTTTTT
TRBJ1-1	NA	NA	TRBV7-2	CASSPRPSIEAFF	TGTGCCAGTAGTCCTAGACCTTCTATTGAAGCTTTCTTT
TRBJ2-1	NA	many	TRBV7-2	CASSLAGSSYNEQFF	TGTGCCAGCAGCTTAGCGGGGAGCTCCTACAATGAGCAGTTCTTC
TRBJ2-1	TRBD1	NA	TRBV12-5	CASGSTGGNEQFF	TGTGCTAGTGGGTCGACAGGGGGCAATGAGCAGTTCTTC
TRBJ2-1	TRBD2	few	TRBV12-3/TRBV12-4	CASTPPSGSYNEQFF	TGTGCCAGCACCCCCCCTAGCGGGAGTTACAATGAGCAGTTCTTC
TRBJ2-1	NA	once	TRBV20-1	CSARPLGTGRDHEQFF	TGCAGTGCTAGACCCCTGGGGACTGGGAGAGATCATGAGCAGTTCTTC
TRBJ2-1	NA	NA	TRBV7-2	CASSILNEQFF	TGTGCCAGCAGCATCCTCAATGAGCAGTTCTTC
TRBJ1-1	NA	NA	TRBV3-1	CASEDRPGTEAFF	TGTGCCAGCGAGGACAGACCTGGGACTGAAGCTTTCTTT
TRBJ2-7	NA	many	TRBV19	CASSSLTVITYEQYF	TGTGCCAGTAGTAGTCTAACAGTGATTACCTACGAGCAGTACTTC
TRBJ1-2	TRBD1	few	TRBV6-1	CASAPSGTGIKGYTF	TGTGCCAGCGCCCCCTCCGGGACAGGGATTAAGGGCTACACCTTC
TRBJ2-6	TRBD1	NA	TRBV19	CASSIGQGSPSGANVLTF	TGTGCCAGTAGTATCGGACAGGGTTCTCCCTCTGGGGCCAACGTCCTGACTTTC
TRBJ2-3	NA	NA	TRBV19	CASSTAGLLDTDTQYF	TGTGCCAGTAGCACAGCCGGGCTGTTGGACACAGATACGCAGTATTTT
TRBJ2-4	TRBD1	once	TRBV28	CASSFGWTGEGKRTKNIQYF	TGTGCCAGCAGCTTTGGGTGGACAGGGGAAGGGAAGAGAACCAAAAACATTCAGTACTTC
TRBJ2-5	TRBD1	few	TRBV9	CASSVAEDRDKYF	TGTGCCAGCAGCGTAGCGGAGGACAGGGATAAGTACTTC
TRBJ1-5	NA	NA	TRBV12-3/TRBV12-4	CASRVGEGRNQPQHF	TGTGCCAGCAGGGTAGGGGAGGGGCGGAATCAGCCCCAGCATTTT
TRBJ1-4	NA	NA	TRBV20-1	CSAAKGQQGYVFF	TGCAGTGCCGCAAAGGGGCAACAGGGATATGTTTTTTTT